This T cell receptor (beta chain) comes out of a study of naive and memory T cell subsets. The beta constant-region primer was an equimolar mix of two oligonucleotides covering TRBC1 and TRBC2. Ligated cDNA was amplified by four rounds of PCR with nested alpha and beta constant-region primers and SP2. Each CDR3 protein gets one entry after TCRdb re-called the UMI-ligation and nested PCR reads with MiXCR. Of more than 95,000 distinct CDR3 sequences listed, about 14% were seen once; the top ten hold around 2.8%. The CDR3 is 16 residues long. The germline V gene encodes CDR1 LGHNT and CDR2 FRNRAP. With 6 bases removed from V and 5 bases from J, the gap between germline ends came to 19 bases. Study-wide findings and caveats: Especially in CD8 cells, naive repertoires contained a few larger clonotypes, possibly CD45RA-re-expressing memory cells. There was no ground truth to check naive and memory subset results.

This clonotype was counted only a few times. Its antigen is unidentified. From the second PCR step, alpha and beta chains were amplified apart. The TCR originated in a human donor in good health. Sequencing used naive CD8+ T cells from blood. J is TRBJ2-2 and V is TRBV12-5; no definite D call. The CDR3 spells CASGSSIIALTGELFF. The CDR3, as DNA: TGTGCTAGTGGCTCGTCTATAATAGCTTTGACCGGGGAGCTGTTTTTT.